These 8 T cell receptor beta chains came from one sample sequenced in a study of patients and donors after allogeneic stem cell transplantation. Via MiXCR, TCRdb re-called the RT-PCR reads, giving one row per CDR3 protein. The table has fewer than 25,000 distinct CDR3 sequences, around 28% seen once. Sequencing input: blood, either unsorted or a sorted T cell fraction (not recorded which). These receptors were obtained from a human donor who was either an allogeneic HSCT recipient or a stem cell or donor lymphocyte infusion donor (not recorded which). It is not recorded whose cells these are; they may come from a transplant donor.

This clonotype was detected a few times. The J gene is TRBJ1-5, the V gene TRBV7-8; D remains unclear. The CDR3 is 16 residues long. Germline V gene lookup returns CDR1 SGHVS and CDR2 FQNEAQ. With 2 bases removed from V and 0 bases from J, the gap between germline ends came to 11 bases. The CDR3 spells CASSLRSVNSNQPQHF. CDR3 DNA sequence: TGTGCCAGCAGCTTAAGATCAGTGAATAGCAATCAGCCCCAGCATTTT.

This clonotype was recorded only once. This chain joins TRBV27 and TRBJ2-4; D may be TRBD1 or TRBD2 (5 bases each). Germline V lookup: CDR1 MNHEY, CDR2 SMNVEV (reference sequence). Trimming shortened V by 5 bases and J by 1 base, and 15 bases separated the two germline ends. This CDR3 is 16 amino acids long. In DNA form, the CDR3 reads TGTGCCAGCAGTCCCTCCCTCGGGGCCGCCAAAAACATTCAGTACTTC. Protein sequence: CASSPSLGAAKNIQYF.

The gene calls are TRBV24-1 and TRBJ1-5; D is undetermined. V was clipped by 3 bases and J by 2 bases, with 4 bases between them. Germline V gene sequence: CDR1 KGHDR, CDR2 SFDVKD. The CDR3 contains 13 residues. Here the CDR3 reads CATSDRGNQPQHF. As DNA, the CDR3 is TGTGCCACCAGTGATCGGGGCAATCAGCCCCAGCATTTT.

This clonotype was observed at least ten times. Here the CDR3 reads CASSFVDGALHF. The DNA for the CDR3 is TGCGCCAGCAGCTTCGTGGACGGAGCCCTCCACTTT. The chain couples TRBV5-1 to TRBJ1-6, with D hard to call. The germline V gene encodes CDR1 SGHRS and CDR2 YFSETQ. Trimming left V 2 bases short and J 14 bases short, with 11 bases between. CDR3 length: 12 residues.

This clonotype was recorded at least ten times. The genes are TRBV6-5 and TRBJ1-5; the D gene is possibly TRBD1 (5 bases). V was pared by 8 bases and J by 4 bases, with 12 bases between. Germline CDR1 MNHEY, CDR2 SVGAGI. This CDR3 has 13 residues. The CDR3 spells CASRGRTNQPQHF. DNA of the CDR3: TGTGCCAGCCGGGGCCGAACAAATCAGCCCCAGCATTTT.

The rearrangement links TRBV12-3 or TRBV12-4 to TRBJ1-1; 7 bases align to TRBD1. The CDR3 covers 15 residues. Trimming removed 2 bases from V and 6 bases from J; junction bases left unmatched: 9. The CDR3 DNA reads as TGTGCCAGCAGTTTATCGGGACAGAGGTCTGCTGAAGCTTTCTTT. Translated, it gives CASSLSGQRSAEAFF.

The chain couples TRBV6-1 to TRBJ2-6; unclear D gene. Trimming removed 4 bases at V and 0 bases at J, with 4 bases between. The germline V gene encodes CDR1 MNHNS and CDR2 SASEGT. This CDR3 is 14 amino acids long. CDR3 protein: CASSASSGANVLTF. In DNA, the CDR3 is TGTGCCAGCAGTGCCTCCTCTGGGGCCAACGTCCTGACTTTC.

The chain couples TRBV6-1 to TRBJ1-5; perhaps TRBD1 as D (5 bases). CDR3 length: 18 residues. Trimming left V 0 bases short and J 10 bases short, with 25 bases between. CDR1 MNHNS and CDR2 SASEGT come from the germline V gene. The CDR3: CASSEALPQVGWGDPQHF. Written as DNA, the CDR3 is TGTGCCAGCAGTGAAGCTCTCCCCCAGGTGGGTTGGGGGGATCCCCAGCATTTT.